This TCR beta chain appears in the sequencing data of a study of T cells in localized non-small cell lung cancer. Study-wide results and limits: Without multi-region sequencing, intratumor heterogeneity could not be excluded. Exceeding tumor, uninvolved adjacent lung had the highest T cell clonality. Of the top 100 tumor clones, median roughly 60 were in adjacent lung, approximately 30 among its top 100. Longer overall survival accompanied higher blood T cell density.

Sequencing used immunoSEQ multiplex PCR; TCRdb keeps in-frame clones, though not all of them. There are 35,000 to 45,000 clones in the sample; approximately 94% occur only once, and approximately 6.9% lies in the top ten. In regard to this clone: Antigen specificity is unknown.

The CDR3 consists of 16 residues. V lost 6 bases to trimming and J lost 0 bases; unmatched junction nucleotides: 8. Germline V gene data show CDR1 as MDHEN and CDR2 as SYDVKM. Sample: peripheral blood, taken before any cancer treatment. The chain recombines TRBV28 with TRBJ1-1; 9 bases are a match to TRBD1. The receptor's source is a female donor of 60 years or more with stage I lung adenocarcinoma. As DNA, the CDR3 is TGTGCCAGCAGACACTACAGGGGGCTGATGAACACTGAAGCTTTCTTT. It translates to CASRHYRGLMNTEAFF.